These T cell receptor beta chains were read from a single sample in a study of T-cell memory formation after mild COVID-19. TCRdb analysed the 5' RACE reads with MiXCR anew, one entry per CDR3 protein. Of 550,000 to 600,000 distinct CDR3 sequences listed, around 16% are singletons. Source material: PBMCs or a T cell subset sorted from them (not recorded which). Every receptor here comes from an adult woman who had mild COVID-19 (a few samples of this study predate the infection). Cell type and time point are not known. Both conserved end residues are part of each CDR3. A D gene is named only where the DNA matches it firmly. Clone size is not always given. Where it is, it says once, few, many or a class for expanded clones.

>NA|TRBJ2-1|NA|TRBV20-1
TGCAGTGCTTGGACTCGTGAGCAGTTCTTC
CSAWTREQFF
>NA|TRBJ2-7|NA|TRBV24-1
TGTGCCACCAGTGATGGACCGATCTACACCGGGACTTCTGTATCCTACGAGCAGTACTTC
CATSDGPIYTGTSVSYEQYF
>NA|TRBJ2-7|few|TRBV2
TGTGCCGGGGGGACAGAGATCTACGAGCAGTACTTC
CAGGTEIYEQYF
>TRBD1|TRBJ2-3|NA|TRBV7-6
TGTGCCAGCAGCTCTAAGGACAGGGGTAGCACAGATACGCAGTATTTT
CASSSKDRGSTDTQYF
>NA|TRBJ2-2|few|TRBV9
TGTGCCAGCAGCCCCGGGGGAACTAGCACCGCGAACACCGGGGAGCTGTTTTTT
CASSPGGTSTANTGELFF
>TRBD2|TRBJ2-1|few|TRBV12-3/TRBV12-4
TGTGCCAGCAGGATAGGGAGCGGGACTAGCGCGACCAATGAGCAGTTCTTC
CASRIGSGTSATNEQFF
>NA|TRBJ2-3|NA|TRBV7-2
TGTGCCAGCAGCTTACGTCCTAGCGGCACAGATACGCAGTATTTT
CASSLRPSGTDTQYF
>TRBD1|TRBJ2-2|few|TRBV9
TGTGCCAGCAGCGTAAGTGGGACAGGGACCGGGGAGCTGTTTTTT
CASSVSGTGTGELFF
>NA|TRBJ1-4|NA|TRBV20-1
TGCAGCTACAGAGTTAATGAAAAACTGTTTTTT
CSYRVNEKLFF
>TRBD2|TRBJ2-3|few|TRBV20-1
TGCAGTGCTCCCGAAGGTAGCGGGGGGGCAGATACGCAGTATTTT
CSAPEGSGGADTQYF
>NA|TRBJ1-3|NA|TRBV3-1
TGTGCCAGCAGCAAATCGACTGGAAACACCATATATTTT
CASSKSTGNTIYF
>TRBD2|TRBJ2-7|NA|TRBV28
TGTGCCAGCAGGCCGGGACTAGCGGGAGTCGAGCAGTACTTC
CASRPGLAGVEQYF
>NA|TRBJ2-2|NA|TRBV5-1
TGCGCCAGCAGCCTCCAGGTCAGGGGCGCGAACACCGGGGAGCTGTTTTTT
CASSLQVRGANTGELFF
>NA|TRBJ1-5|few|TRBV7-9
TGTGCCAGCAACACAGGGAGCAATCAGCCCCAGCATTTT
CASNTGSNQPQHF
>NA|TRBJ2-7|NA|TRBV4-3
TGCGCCAGCAGCCAAGTCCAATCCTACGAGCAGTACTTC
CASSQVQSYEQYF
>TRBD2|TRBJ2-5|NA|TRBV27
TGTGCCAGCAGTTTATCGACTGGGCCTAGCGGGAGTGAGACCCAGTACTTC
CASSLSTGPSGSETQYF
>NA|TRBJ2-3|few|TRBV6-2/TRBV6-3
TGTGCCAGCAGTTACAACGGGGTCGATACGCAGTATTTT
CASSYNGVDTQYF
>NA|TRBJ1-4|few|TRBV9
TGTGCCAGCAGCGTAGACGGGCACACGGGTGAAAAACTGTTTTTT
CASSVDGHTGEKLFF
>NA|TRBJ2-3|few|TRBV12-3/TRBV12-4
TGTGCCAGCAGTCCACTCCGCACAGATACGCAGTATTTT
CASSPLRTDTQYF
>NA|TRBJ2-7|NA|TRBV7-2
TGTGCCAGCAGCTTACGGCGGGATGGCTACGAGCAGTACTTC
CASSLRRDGYEQYF
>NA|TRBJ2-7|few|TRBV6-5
TGTGCCAGCAGTTCCCTGGGGGAGTGGGAGCAGTACTTC
CASSSLGEWEQYF
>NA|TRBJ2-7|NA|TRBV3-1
TGTGCCAGCAGCCAAGGGGGACTCCCGGGCTACGAGCAGTACTTC
CASSQGGLPGYEQYF
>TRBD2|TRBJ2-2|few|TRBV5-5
TGTGCCAGCAGGGCTTTATTTCTAGCGGGGGGGCCCGGCACCGGGGAGCTGTTTTTT
CASRALFLAGGPGTGELFF
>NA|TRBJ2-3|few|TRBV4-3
TGCGCCAGCAGCCAAGCACCGGGAGATACGCAGTATTTT
CASSQAPGDTQYF
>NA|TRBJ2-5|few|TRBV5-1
TGCGCCAGCAGCCTAGATGGGGAGTGGGAGACCCAGTACTTC
CASSLDGEWETQYF
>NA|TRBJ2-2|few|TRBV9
TGTGCCAGCAGCGTAGGTGTTGGAGACTTGAACACCGGGGAGCTGTTTTTT
CASSVGVGDLNTGELFF
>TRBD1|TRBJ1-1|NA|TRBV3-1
TGTGCCAGCAGCCCGTCGGGACAGGGGTCTGAAGCTTTCTTT
CASSPSGQGSEAFF